One sample yielded the 25 T cell receptor beta chains listed below, sequenced in a study of T cells in Graves' hyperthyroidism and ophthalmopathy. TCR beta CDR3 regions were amplified from RNA. TCR CDR3 regions were first amplified by RT-PCR with HTBI primers. MiXCR, applied by TCRdb to the multiplex PCR reads, yields one record per CDR3 protein. The sample consists of 300,000 to 350,000 distinct CDR3 sequences, 16% of them appearing once. Sequences were obtained from blood. These receptors all stem from a man aged 30 to 45 with Graves' hyperthyroidism.

In this sample, this clonotype turned up many times. The V and J genes are TRBV6-1 and TRBJ1-1; 9 positions agree with TRBD1. Germline V gives CDR1 MNHNS, CDR2 SASEGT. This CDR3 region has 15 residues. Trimming cost V 5 bases and J 9 bases; bases outside gene matches: 13. The CDR3 reads CASSYAATGGLKAFF. CDR3 DNA: TGTGCCAGCAGTTACGCCGCTACAGGGGGCCTAAAAGCTTTCTTT.

The genes are TRBV4-2 and TRBJ2-5; no clear D. The CDR3 has 13 residues. Germline V gene lookup returns CDR1 LGHNA and CDR2 YNFKEQ. V was clipped by 0 bases and J by 7 bases, with 9 bases between them. The CDR3 spells CASSQDHRRTQYF. CDR3 bases: TGTGCCAGCAGCCAAGATCATCGGCGGACCCAGTACTTC.

This clonotype showed up just a few times. The chain is built from TRBV9 and TRBJ1-1; unclear D gene. Per the germline V gene, CDR1 is SGDLS and CDR2 is YYNGEE. Deletions cut 3 bases from V and 6 bases from J, with 21 bases between. This CDR3 region has 16 residues. CDR3: CASSANSHNGRPEAFF. The CDR3 DNA is TGTGCCAGCAGCGCCAATAGTCATAACGGGCGTCCTGAAGCTTTCTTT. The variable domain in full, completed from reference TRBV9 and TRBJ1-1, reads DSGVTQTPKHLITATGQRVTLRCSPRSGDLSVYWYQQSLDQGLQFLIQYYNGEERAKGNILERFSAQQFPDLHSELNLSSLELGDSALYFCASSANSHNGRPEAFFGQGTRLTVV.

V gene TRBV6-1 combines with J gene TRBJ1-5; D unresolved. Trimming stripped 0 bases from V and 9 bases from J, with 12 bases between. Germline V gene lookup returns CDR1 MNHNS and CDR2 SASEGT. The CDR3 extends over 14 amino acids. The CDR3 nucleotides read TGTGCCAGCAGTGAAGCAGGTGTTCTTAGGCCCCAGCATTTT. Its translation: CASSEAGVLRPQHF.

In its sample, this clonotype was seen a few times. CDR3 in amino acids: CASSLGPGGYGYTF. The CDR3 coding sequence is TGTGCCAGCAGTTTGGGGCCCGGCGGCTATGGCTACACCTTC. The rearrangement links TRBV12-3 or TRBV12-4 to TRBJ1-2; D is possibly TRBD1 (5 bases). CDR3 length: 14 amino acids. Trimming took 3 bases from V and 4 from J, leaving 12 bases between them.

This clonotype was detected ten times or more. The chain is built from TRBV6-1 and TRBJ1-1; D unresolved. V was pared by 8 bases and J by 5 bases, with 18 bases between. Germline V gene data show CDR1 as MNHNS and CDR2 as SASEGT. The CDR3 sequence is 14 residues long. The CDR3 spells CASAGPGGGTEAFF. CDR3 bases: TGTGCCAGCGCTGGTCCGGGAGGAGGTACTGAAGCTTTCTTT.

The chain couples TRBV11-3 to TRBJ2-5; 7 positions agree with TRBD1. V gave up 3 bases and J gave up 2 bases; unmatched junction bases: 3. The CDR3 sequence is 14 residues long. CDR1 SGHNT and CDR2 YENEEA come from the germline V gene. CDR3 amino acids: CASSFRDRQETQYF. In DNA form, the CDR3 reads TGTGCCAGCAGCTTCAGGGACAGACAAGAGACCCAGTACTTC.

This clonotype was recorded many times. V and J are TRBV2 and TRBJ2-1; D not certain. V lost 3 bases and J lost 7, with 4 bases in between. This CDR3 contains 11 residues. Germline values: CDR1 SNHLY, CDR2 FYNNEI. In DNA, the CDR3 is TGTGCCAGCAGTGAGCAAAATGAGCAGTTCTTC. Amino acids: CASSEQNEQFF.

This clonotype was picked up many times. This chain joins TRBV10-3 and TRBJ2-1, with D possibly matching TRBD2 (6 bases). Germline CDR1 is ENHRY and CDR2 is SYGVKD. The CDR3 is made up of 13 amino acids. Trimming pared 4 bases from V and 5 bases from J, leaving 9 bases between. The CDR3 reads CAISGGMDNEQFF. CDR3 sequence (DNA): TGTGCCATCAGTGGCGGGATGGACAATGAGCAGTTCTTC.

This clonotype has ten or more counts. The rearrangement uses TRBV18 and TRBJ1-6, with 10 bases identical to TRBD1. Trimming cost V 5 bases and J 9 bases; bases outside gene matches: 4. CDR3 length: 14 amino acids. Per germline, CDR1 KGHSH and CDR2 LQKENI. The CDR3 spells CASSAGQGISPLHF. Here the CDR3 DNA reads TGTGCCAGCTCAGCGGGACAGGGGATTTCACCCCTCCACTTT.

The CDR3 spells CASSVSGRADEQYF. The CDR3, as DNA: TGTGCCAGCAGCGTGAGCGGGAGGGCCGACGAGCAGTACTTC. The chain has TRBV9 and TRBJ2-7; TRBD2 matches at 10 bases. V was pared by 2 bases and J by 5 bases, with 4 bases of the junction left unmatched. Per germline, CDR1 SGDLS and CDR2 YYNGEE. The CDR3 contains 14 residues.

This clonotype was counted ten times or more. Here the CDR3 reads CSARSGTSGVETQYF. CDR3 DNA: TGCAGTGCTAGGAGCGGGACTAGCGGGGTAGAGACCCAGTACTTC. This chain joins TRBV20-1 and TRBJ2-5; 13 bases align to TRBD2. V gave up 3 bases and J gave up 4 bases; unmatched junction bases: 5. The CDR3 totals 15 residues. Germline V gives CDR1 DFQATT, CDR2 SNEGSKA (reference sequence).

This chain joins TRBV7-9 and TRBJ2-2; 12 bases match TRBD2. The germline V gene encodes CDR1 SEHNR and CDR2 FQNEAQ (reference sequence). The CDR3 spans 16 residues. V shed 8 bases and J 4 bases; nucleotides not matched to a gene: 8. The DNA for the CDR3 is TGTGCCAGCGTGGTCGCTAGCGGGAGGGTCACCGGGGAGCTGTTTTTT. It encodes CASVVASGRVTGELFF.

CDR3 nucleotides: TGCGCCAGCAGTGGTCGAGGGGCGGATAATTCACCCCTCCACTTT. As protein: CASSGRGADNSPLHF. V and J are TRBV10-2 and TRBJ1-6; D perhaps matches TRBD1 (5 bases). Germline loops: CDR1 WSHSY, CDR2 SAAADI. CDR3 length: 15 amino acids. Trimming shortened V by 4 bases and J by 5 bases, and 12 bases separated the two germline ends.

In its sample, this clonotype was seen many times. The V gene is TRBV12-3 or TRBV12-4, the J gene TRBJ2-1, with 7 bases matching TRBD2. There are 16 residues in the CDR3. J gave up 5 bases and V 2 bases, and 9 bases lay outside the gene matches. The CDR3 protein is CASSLWFRAGHNEQFF. The CDR3 nucleotides are TGTGCCAGCAGTTTATGGTTTCGAGCGGGGCACAATGAGCAGTTCTTC.

This chain connects TRBV19 to TRBJ1-5; D unclear. Germline-derived CDR1 and CDR2 are LNHDA and SQIVND (reference sequence). V shed 1 base and J shed 0 bases, with 7 bases lying between them. The CDR3 is 15 amino acids. CDR3 in amino acids: CASSIGKNSNQPQHF. The CDR3 nucleotides read TGTGCCAGTAGTATAGGGAAGAATAGCAATCAGCCCCAGCATTTT.

This clonotype was recorded a few times. The gene calls are TRBV30 and TRBJ2-2, with D possibly matching TRBD1 (5 bases). CDR1 and CDR2 (germline): GTSNPN, SVGIG (reference sequence). The CDR3 length is 11 residues. V was trimmed by 4 bases and J by 6 bases, leaving 6 bases between them. The chain's CDR3 is CAWTGSGELFF. DNA for the CDR3: TGTGCCTGGACAGGGTCCGGGGAGCTGTTTTTT.

A note on this clonotype: This clone may be a read error of a much larger clone one base away. The rearrangement uses TRBV10-1 and TRBJ2-1; 8 positions match TRBD2. Germline V gene lookup returns CDR1 WNHNN and CDR2 SYGVQD (reference sequence). V lost 6 bases to trimming and J lost 5 bases; unmatched junction nucleotides: 9. This CDR3 is built from 15 residues. The CDR3 sequence: CASSGSSGSHNEQFF. Written as DNA, the CDR3 is TGCGCCAGCAGCGGGTCTAGCGGGTCCCACAATGAGCAGTTCTTC.

This sequence joins TRBV30 and TRBJ1-1, with TRBD1 as a possible D gene (5 bases). V was clipped by 4 bases and J by 4 bases, with 13 bases between them. Germline-derived CDR1 and CDR2 are GTSNPN and SVGIG (reference sequence). The CDR3 length is 13 residues. CDR3 sequence: CAWTVQEGTEAFF. In DNA, the CDR3 is TGTGCCTGGACCGTACAGGAGGGCACTGAAGCTTTCTTT.

This clonotype was seen a handful of times. The chain links TRBV6-1 to TRBJ1-4, with D possibly being TRBD1 (5 bases). V was pared by 4 bases and J by 3 bases, with 18 bases between. This CDR3 is 17 amino acids long. From germline, CDR1 is MNHNS and CDR2 SASEGT. The CDR3 protein is CASSASGPWTANEKLFF. In DNA, the CDR3 is TGTGCCAGCAGTGCCTCGGGACCCTGGACGGCTAATGAAAAACTGTTTTTT.

V usage is TRBV9 and J usage is TRBJ2-1; D is unresolved. Germline CDR1 is SGDLS and CDR2 is YYNGEE. Trimming removed 0 bases from V and 7 bases from J, with 8 bases in between. This CDR3 region has 13 residues. The CDR3 DNA reads TGTGCCAGCAGCGTAGGGGTTTCGAATGAGCAGTTCTTC. Translation gives CASSVGVSNEQFF.

This clonotype was found many times. The genes are TRBV6-1 and TRBJ1-1, with D maybe TRBD1 (5 bases). Germline values: CDR1 MNHNS, CDR2 SASEGT. With 1 base removed from V and 0 bases from J, the gap between germline ends came to 12 bases. The CDR3 is 16 residues long. This CDR3 is CASSEEPDIMNTEAFF. In nucleotides, the CDR3 is TGTGCCAGCAGTGAAGAGCCGGACATAATGAACACTGAAGCTTTCTTT.

This clonotype appeared a few times. This chain joins TRBV5-1 and TRBJ1-2; 10 nucleotides match TRBD1. V was clipped by 4 bases and J by 4 bases; unmatched bases: 7. This CDR3 is 15 amino acids long. Germline CDR1 SGHRS, CDR2 YFSETQ. Here the CDR3 DNA reads TGCGCCAGCAGCCCGGACAGGGGGATCGGCTATGGCTACACCTTC. Its protein is CASSPDRGIGYGYTF.

The CDR3 nucleotides read TGTGCCAGCAGGACCGGGACAGGCCACTACGAGCAGTACTTC. This encodes CASRTGTGHYEQYF. The chain couples TRBV28 to TRBJ2-7; the match to TRBD1 covers 8 bases. The germline V gene encodes CDR1 MDHEN and CDR2 SYDVKM. V shed 6 bases and J 3 bases; nucleotides not matched to a gene: 7. This CDR3 has 14 residues. Full variable domain (remainder filled in from reference TRBV28 and TRBJ2-7): DVKVTQSSRYLVKRTGEKVFLECVQDMDHENMFWYRQDPGLGLRLIYFSYDVKMKEKGDIPEGYSVSREKKERFSLILESASTNQTSMYLCASRTGTGHYEQYFGPGTRLTVT.

This clonotype was seen only a few times. This rearrangement joins TRBV20-1 to TRBJ2-7; 7 nucleotides line up with TRBD2. The V gene end was trimmed by 5 bases and the J gene end by 4 bases; junction bases not matched to a gene: 8. The CDR3 is made up of 13 amino acids. The germline CDR1 and CDR2 sequences are DFQATT and SNEGSKA (reference sequence). The DNA for the CDR3 is TGCAGTGCTCCCCAGGGCGGGAGTTACGAGCAGTACTTC. Translation: CSAPQGGSYEQYF.